These 22 T cell receptor beta chains were all obtained from the same sample, sequenced in a study of T cell responses to AZD1222 COVID-19 vaccine. Repertoires were generated with immunoSEQ multiplex PCR, while TCRdb's copy carries only in-frame clones and drops some. Found here are 95,000 to 150,000 clones, around 91% of them singletons; the top ten hold approximately 3.3%. The source was peripheral blood, collected on day 0 of AZD1222 vaccination. All receptors derive from an adult in good health.

The rearrangement joins TRBV6-5 to TRBJ2-1; no definite D call. Germline V gives CDR1 MNHEY, CDR2 SVGAGI. This CDR3 is built from 14 residues. Trimming took 2 bases from V and 5 from J, leaving 10 bases between them. The CDR3 protein is CASSYLAGNNEQFF. The DNA of the CDR3 is TGTGCCAGCAGTTACCTGGCTGGGAACAATGAGCAGTTCTTC.

This rearrangement joins TRBV29-1 to TRBJ1-2; D remains ambiguous. This CDR3 spans 13 amino acids. The V end lost 6 bases, the J end lost 2 bases, and 13 bases lay between the germline ends. Germline V gene lookup returns CDR1 SQVTM and CDR2 ANQGSEA. The CDR3 reads CSVDPGANYGYTF. The CDR3 nucleotides are TGCAGCGTAGACCCGGGAGCGAACTATGGCTACACCTTC.

The chain uses TRBV12-5 and TRBJ2-3, with TRBD1 matching 7 bases. V lost 6 bases to trimming and J lost 3 bases; unmatched junction nucleotides: 9. CDR1 LGHNT and CDR2 FRNRAP come from the germline V gene. The CDR3 contains 15 residues. Here the CDR3 reads CASGRGGRGTDTQYF. Here the CDR3 DNA reads TGTGCTAGTGGCCGTGGGGGCAGGGGGACAGATACGCAGTATTTT.

The J gene is TRBJ1-1, the V gene TRBV7-6; TRBD1 matches 8 bases. The CDR3 runs to 15 residues. The V gene's germline CDR1 is SGHVS and CDR2 FNYEAQ. V was clipped by 7 bases and J by 3 bases; unmatched bases: 10. CDR3 sequence reads: CASTLGQAGDTEAFF. The CDR3 bases are TGTGCCAGCACCTTGGGACAGGCGGGGGACACTGAAGCTTTCTTT.

The chain recombines TRBV12-3 or TRBV12-4 with TRBJ1-1, with TRBD1 as a possible D gene (6 bases). The CDR3 length is 13 residues. The V and J ends lost 2 bases and 11 bases respectively, with 15 bases between them. The CDR3 here is CASSLSGGGYAFF. CDR3 DNA: TGTGCCAGCAGTTTAAGCGGGGGCGGGTATGCTTTCTTT.

V and J are TRBV27 and TRBJ2-3; TRBD2 might be the D (6 bases). Germline CDR1 is MNHEY and CDR2 is SMNVEV (reference sequence). Trimming took 6 bases from V and 0 from J, leaving 13 bases between them. The CDR3 loop spans 15 amino acids. Here the CDR3 reads CASRAGGSSTDTQYF. The CDR3 nucleotides read TGTGCCAGCAGAGCCGGGGGATCGAGCACAGATACGCAGTATTTT.

This clone was seen once. This chain connects TRBV12-3 or TRBV12-4 to TRBJ1-1, with TRBD1 as a possible D gene (5 bases). The length of the CDR3 is 12 residues. The ends were cut back, 3 bases at V and 8 bases at J, with 10 bases in the middle. The CDR3 here is CASSLDTPEAFF. The CDR3 bases are TGTGCCAGCAGTTTGGACACTCCCGAAGCTTTCTTT.

CDR3 residues: CASSPDSGGSYEQYF. Here the CDR3 DNA reads TGTGCCAGCAGTCCAGATAGCGGGGGATCCTACGAGCAGTACTTC. This sequence joins TRBV27 and TRBJ2-7; TRBD2 matches at 9 bases. The length of the CDR3 is 15 residues. Trimming cost V 5 bases and J 1 base; bases outside gene matches: 6. Germline CDR1 is MNHEY and CDR2 is SMNVEV (reference sequence).

The chain joins TRBV2 to TRBJ2-3, with 8 bases matching TRBD2. V lost 5 bases to trimming and J lost 2 bases; unmatched junction nucleotides: 9. In germline, CDR1 is SNHLY, CDR2 FYNNEI. This CDR3 contains 16 residues. Here the CDR3 DNA reads TGTGCCAGCAGTCGCGCCGGGACTAGTCCCACAGATACGCAGTATTTT. It specifies CASSRAGTSPTDTQYF.

This chain uses TRBV5-4 with TRBJ1-3; 9 bases fit TRBD1. The CDR3 consists of 18 residues. Germline V gene sequence: CDR1 SGHNT, CDR2 YYREEE (reference sequence). Trimming cost V 0 bases and J 0 bases; bases outside gene matches: 7. The CDR3 bases are TGTGCCAGCAGCTTGGCCCCGGGACAGGGATTCTCTGGAAACACCATATATTTT. Its protein is CASSLAPGQGFSGNTIYF.

The V and J genes are TRBV15 and TRBJ2-7, with D unresolved. From germline, CDR1 is LNHNV and CDR2 YYDKDF (reference sequence). This CDR3 comprises 12 residues. V dropped 1 base and J dropped 6 bases, with 7 bases sitting between them. This CDR3 reads CATSRGGGEQYF. The CDR3 DNA sequence: TGTGCCACCAGCAGAGGGGGTGGCGAGCAGTACTTC. The variable domain in full, with the rest retrieved from reference TRBV15 and TRBJ2-7, is DAMVIQNPRYQVTQFGKPVTLSCSQTLNHNVMYWYQQKSSQAPKLLFHYYDKDFNNEADTPDNFQSRRPNTSFCFLDIRSPGLGDTAMYLCATSRGGGEQYFGPGTRLTVT.

V and J are TRBV12-3 or TRBV12-4 and TRBJ1-4; the D is unclear. The CDR3 extends over 12 amino acids. V was clipped by 5 bases and J by 7 bases, with 8 bases between them. The CDR3 DNA sequence: TGTGCCAGCAGTCGCCTAGCTGAAAAACTGTTTTTT. Translated: CASSRLAEKLFF.

The J gene is TRBJ1-1, the V gene TRBV3-1 (or the pseudogene TRBV3-2); 8 bases are a match to TRBD1. CDR1 LGHDT and CDR2 YNNKEL come from the germline V gene (reference sequence). The length of the CDR3 is 13 residues. V lost 4 bases and J lost 8; bases outside the gene matches: 6. The CDR3 is CASSPRQGSEAFF. The CDR3 bases are TGTGCCAGCAGCCCCCGACAGGGGTCGGAAGCTTTCTTT.

The rearrangement uses TRBV7-8 and TRBJ2-1; 9 bases line up with TRBD2. Trimming cost V 5 bases and J 9 bases; bases outside gene matches: 11. The germline V gene encodes CDR1 SGHVS and CDR2 FQNEAQ. The CDR3 contains 15 residues. CDR3 coding DNA: TGTGCCAGCAGCCCGGGGGCTAGCGGGATTGGTGAGCAGTTCTTC. It translates to CASSPGASGIGEQFF.

The J gene is TRBJ2-4, the V gene TRBV5-5, with D tentatively TRBD2 (7 bases). CDR3 length: 15 amino acids. Germline V gives CDR1 SGHKS, CDR2 YYEKEE (reference sequence). V dropped 0 bases and J dropped 7 bases, with 14 bases sitting between them. The CDR3 loop is CASSLALQGGNIQYF. For the CDR3, the DNA is TGTGCCAGCAGCTTGGCCCTACAGGGAGGGAACATTCAGTACTTC.

This chain connects TRBV28 to TRBJ2-2, with TRBD2 matching 7 bases. The ends lost 8 bases at V and 1 base at J; junction bases unmatched: 7. The CDR3 runs to 15 residues. Germline CDR1 is MDHEN and CDR2 is SYDVKM. CDR3 sequence: CASEKAGRNTGELFF. The CDR3 region has the DNA TGTGCCAGCGAAAAAGCGGGGCGGAACACCGGGGAGCTGTTTTTT.

The rearrangement joins TRBV6-2 or TRBV6-3 to TRBJ2-7; D perhaps matches TRBD2 (6 bases). The CDR3 length is 17 residues. The V gene lost 6 bases and the J gene lost 4 bases, with 25 bases spanning the gap. Germline CDR1 is MNHEY and CDR2 is SVGEGT. CDR3 sequence reads: CASSPPLTGTANYEQYF. CDR3 DNA: TGTGCCAGCAGCCCCCCCTTAACCGGGACTGCGAATTACGAGCAGTACTTC.

This chain connects TRBV5-5 to TRBJ1-1, with D possibly TRBD1 on 6 matching bases. Germline CDR1 and CDR2: SGHKS and YYEKEE (reference sequence). Trimming shortened V by 4 bases and J by 4 bases, and 11 bases separated the two germline ends. This CDR3 is built from 13 residues. The CDR3 DNA sequence: TGTGCCAGCAGCGCCAGGGGATTCACTGAAGCTTTCTTT. This translates into CASSARGFTEAFF.

The chain couples TRBV28 to TRBJ1-4; TRBD1 might be the D (5 bases). There are 14 residues in the CDR3. The ends were cut back, 5 bases at V and 3 bases at J, with 10 bases in the middle. CDR1 is MDHEN and CDR2 is SYDVKM in the germline V gene. As DNA, the CDR3 is TGTGCCAGCAGTCGTTGGGGGGCTAATGAAAAACTGTTTTTT. It encodes CASSRWGANEKLFF. The whole variable domain, remainder taken from reference TRBV28 and TRBJ1-4, is DVKVTQSSRYLVKRTGEKVFLECVQDMDHENMFWYRQDPGLGLRLIYFSYDVKMKEKGDIPEGYSVSREKKERFSLILESASTNQTSMYLCASSRWGANEKLFFGSGTQLSVL.

This clone was detected a few times. The chain couples TRBV29-1 to TRBJ2-1; 11 positions match TRBD1. The germline gives CDR1 SQVTM, CDR2 ANQGSEA. This CDR3 contains 15 residues. Trimming cost V 3 bases and J 0 bases; bases outside gene matches: 1. CDR3 sequence reads: CSVEGQGGSYNEQFF. In nucleotides, the CDR3 is TGCAGCGTTGAGGGACAGGGGGGCTCCTACAATGAGCAGTTCTTC.

The rearrangement uses TRBV7-9 and TRBJ2-4, with D perhaps TRBD2 (5 bases). Germline CDR1 SEHNR, CDR2 FQNEAQ (reference sequence). Trimming cost V 5 bases and J 9 bases, with 14 bases left between them. There are 13 residues in the CDR3. The CDR3 DNA is TGTGCCAGCAGCCAGACCGGGATCGGCATTCAGTACTTC. Translating it yields CASSQTGIGIQYF.

The J gene is TRBJ2-7, the V gene TRBV11-3, with D possibly matching TRBD1 (5 bases). Trimming shortened V by 4 bases and J by 6 bases, and 10 bases separated the two germline ends. This CDR3 spans 12 amino acids. Per the germline V gene, CDR1 is SGHNT and CDR2 is YENEEA. The CDR3 spells CASSSQGSEQYF. Here the CDR3 DNA reads TGTGCCAGCAGCTCTCAGGGATCCGAGCAGTACTTC.